This TCR beta chain was identified during a study of T-cell reconstitution after alpha-beta-depleted transplantation in children. This clonotype was seen more than once but under ten times. The CDR3 covers 16 residues. J gave up 0 bases and V 5 bases, and 6 bases lay outside the gene matches. The library targeted TCRbeta and was prepared with unique molecular identifiers. TCRdb passed the PCR reads through MiXCR, listing each CDR3 protein once. The sample shows approximately 1,000,000 distinct CDR3 sequences, about 31% of them seen only once. This receptor was obtained from a boy less than two years old who had a stem cell transplant for SCID, so the T cells may come from the graft donor. The sample in question was PBMCs, mostly from graft donor cells, obtained 360 days after TCRalphabeta/CD19-depleted stem cell transplant. The rearrangement links TRBV12-3 or TRBV12-4 to TRBJ1-5, with 8 bases that match TRBD1. This chain's CDR3 is CASSPTGGISNQPQHF. In DNA form, the CDR3 reads TGTGCCAGCAGTCCCACAGGGGGGATTAGCAATCAGCCCCAGCATTTT.